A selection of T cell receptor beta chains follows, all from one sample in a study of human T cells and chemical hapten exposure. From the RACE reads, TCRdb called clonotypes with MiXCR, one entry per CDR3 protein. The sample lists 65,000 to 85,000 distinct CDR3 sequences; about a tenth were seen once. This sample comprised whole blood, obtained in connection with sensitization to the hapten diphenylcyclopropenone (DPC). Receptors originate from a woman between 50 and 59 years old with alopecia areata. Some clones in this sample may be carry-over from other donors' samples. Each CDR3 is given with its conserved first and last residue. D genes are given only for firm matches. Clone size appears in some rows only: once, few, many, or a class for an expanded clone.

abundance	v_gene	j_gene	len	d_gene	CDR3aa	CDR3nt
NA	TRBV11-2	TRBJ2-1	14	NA	CASSLNRDQYEQFF	TGTGCCAGCAGCTTAAACAGAGATCAATATGAGCAGTTCTTC
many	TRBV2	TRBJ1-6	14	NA	CASNPGPRGSPLHF	TGTGCCAGCAACCCGGGCCCGAGGGGTTCACCCCTCCACTTT
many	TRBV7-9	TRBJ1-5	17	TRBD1	CASSSSRTDRANQPQHF	TGTGCCAGCAGCTCCTCCCGCACGGACAGGGCTAATCAGCCCCAGCATTTT
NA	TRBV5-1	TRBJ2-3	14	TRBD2	CASAGDKSTDTQYF	TGCGCCAGCGCGGGAGATAAATCGACAGATACGCAGTATTTT
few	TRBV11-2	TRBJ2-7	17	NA	CASSLDLLAEPSYEQYF	TGTGCCAGCAGCTTAGATCTGCTAGCCGAACCCTCCTACGAGCAGTACTTC
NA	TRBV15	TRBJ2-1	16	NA	CATSRDRAAGEDEQFF	TGTGCCACCAGCAGAGATAGGGCAGCGGGCGAGGATGAGCAGTTCTTC
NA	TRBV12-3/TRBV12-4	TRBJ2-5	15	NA	CASSLAGGRRQAQYF	TGTGCCAGCAGTTTAGCGGGGGGGCGGCGGCAAGCCCAGTACTTC
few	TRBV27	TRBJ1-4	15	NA	CASRGGQTTNEKLFF	TGTGCCAGCAGGGGGGGTCAAACAACTAATGAAAAACTGTTTTTT
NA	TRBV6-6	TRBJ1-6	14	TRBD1	CATRQGTYNSPLHF	TGTGCCACCAGACAGGGCACTTATAATTCACCCCTCCACTTT
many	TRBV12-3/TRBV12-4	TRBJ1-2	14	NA	CASSSNNLSYGYTF	TGTGCCAGCAGTTCGAACAACTTAAGCTATGGCTACACCTTC
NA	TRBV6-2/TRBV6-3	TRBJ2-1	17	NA	CASSPSLVRESYNEQFF	TGTGCCAGCAGTCCCTCCTTAGTTCGGGAATCCTACAATGAGCAGTTCTTC
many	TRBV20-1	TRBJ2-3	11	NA	CSASETDTQYF	TGCAGTGCTAGTGAGACAGATACGCAGTATTTT
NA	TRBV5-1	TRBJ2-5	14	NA	CASSLIRGQETQYF	TGCGCCAGCAGCTTGATCAGGGGCCAAGAGACCCAGTACTTC
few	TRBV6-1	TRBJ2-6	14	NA	CATRILSGANVLTF	TGTGCCACCCGCATTCTCTCTGGGGCCAACGTCCTGACTTTC
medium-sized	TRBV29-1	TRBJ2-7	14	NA	CSVAAQGRTYEQYF	TGCAGCGTTGCGGCGCAGGGGAGGACCTACGAGCAGTACTTC
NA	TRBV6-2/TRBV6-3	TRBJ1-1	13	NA	CASSPIQNTEAFF	TGTGCCAGCAGTCCCATACAGAACACTGAAGCTTTCTTT
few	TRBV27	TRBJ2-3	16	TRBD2	CASISGKPASTDTQYF	TGTGCCAGCATTAGCGGGAAGCCCGCTAGCACAGATACGCAGTATTTT
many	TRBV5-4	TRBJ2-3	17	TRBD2	CASSLATSGRRADTQYF	TGTGCCAGCAGCTTGGCAACTAGCGGGAGGCGGGCAGATACGCAGTATTTT
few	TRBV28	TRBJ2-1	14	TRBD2	CASRTTVPGRDKFF	TGTGCCAGCAGGACTACGGTCCCCGGGAGGGATAAGTTCTTC
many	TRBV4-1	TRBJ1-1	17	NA	CASSQDWGGSSNTEAFF	TGCGCCAGCAGCCAGGATTGGGGAGGCAGTTCGAACACTGAAGCTTTCTTT
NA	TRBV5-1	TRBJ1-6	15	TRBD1	CASSLGQGTDSPLHF	TGCGCCAGCAGCTTAGGACAGGGGACGGATTCACCCCTCCACTTT
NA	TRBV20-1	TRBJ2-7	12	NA	CSGPGPTYEQYF	TGCAGCGGTCCAGGTCCTACCTACGAGCAGTACTTC
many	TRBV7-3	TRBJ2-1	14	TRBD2	CASSLRTSGDEQFF	TGTGCCAGCAGCCTCCGGACTAGCGGGGATGAGCAGTTCTTC
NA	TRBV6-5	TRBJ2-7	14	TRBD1	CASSQDRGGREQYF	TGTGCCAGCAGTCAGGACAGGGGAGGTCGAGAGCAGTACTTC
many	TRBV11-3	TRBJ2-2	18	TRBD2	CASSSPMLAGGTLGELFF	TGTGCCAGCAGCTCGCCAATGCTAGCGGGAGGCACGTTAGGGGAGCTGTTTTTT
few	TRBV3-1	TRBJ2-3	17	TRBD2	CASSQTIGGRAPDTQYF	TGTGCCAGCAGCCAGACAATTGGCGGGAGGGCCCCAGATACGCAGTATTTT
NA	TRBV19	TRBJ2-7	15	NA	CASSIGPPGSYEQYF	TGTGCCAGTAGTATAGGACCGCCTGGCTCCTACGAGCAGTACTTC
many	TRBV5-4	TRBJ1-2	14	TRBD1	CASSSGQRSYGYTF	TGTGCCAGCAGTTCGGGACAGAGAAGCTATGGCTACACCTTC
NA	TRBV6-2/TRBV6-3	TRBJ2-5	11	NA	CASSGRRAQYF	TGTGCCAGCAGTGGAAGAAGAGCCCAGTACTTC
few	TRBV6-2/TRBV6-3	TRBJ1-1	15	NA	CASSYSRPGRSEAFF	TGTGCCAGCAGTTACTCGAGGCCAGGTCGGAGTGAAGCTTTCTTT
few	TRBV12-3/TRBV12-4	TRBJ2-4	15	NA	CASKVLGVAKNIQYF	TGTGCCAGCAAGGTACTAGGTGTAGCCAAAAACATTCAGTACTTC
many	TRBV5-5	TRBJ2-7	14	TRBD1	CASSLEQGANEQYF	TGTGCCAGCAGCTTGGAACAGGGGGCAAACGAGCAGTACTTC
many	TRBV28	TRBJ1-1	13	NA	CANGTPGNTEAFF	TGTGCCAACGGGACGCCAGGGAACACTGAAGCTTTCTTT